The clone carrying this TCR beta chain has more than one count but fewer than ten. As yet, its antigen is unknown. The data originate from a study of response to subunit inactivated influenza vaccine. Study conclusions and caveats: Each seasonal influenza vaccination, the authors suggested, recruits few new T cells.

CDR3 size: 13 residues. Germline CDR1 is KGHSH and CDR2 is LQKENI. Trimming removed 5 bases at V and 3 bases at J, with 10 bases between. A single record per CDR3 protein comes from TCRdb applying MiXCR to the RT-PCR reads. The table shows around 530,000 distinct CDR3 sequences, with approximately 12% occurring only once. Sequencing was performed on PBMCs from blood, taken on the day of vaccination. The receptor was isolated from a man aged 45 to 65 who received an inactivated influenza vaccine. This chain links TRBV18 with TRBJ2-5; D perhaps matches TRBD1 (6 bases). The CDR3 nucleotides are TGTGCCAGCTCATGGGACACTAAAGAGACCCAGTACTTC. Translated, it gives CASSWDTKETQYF.